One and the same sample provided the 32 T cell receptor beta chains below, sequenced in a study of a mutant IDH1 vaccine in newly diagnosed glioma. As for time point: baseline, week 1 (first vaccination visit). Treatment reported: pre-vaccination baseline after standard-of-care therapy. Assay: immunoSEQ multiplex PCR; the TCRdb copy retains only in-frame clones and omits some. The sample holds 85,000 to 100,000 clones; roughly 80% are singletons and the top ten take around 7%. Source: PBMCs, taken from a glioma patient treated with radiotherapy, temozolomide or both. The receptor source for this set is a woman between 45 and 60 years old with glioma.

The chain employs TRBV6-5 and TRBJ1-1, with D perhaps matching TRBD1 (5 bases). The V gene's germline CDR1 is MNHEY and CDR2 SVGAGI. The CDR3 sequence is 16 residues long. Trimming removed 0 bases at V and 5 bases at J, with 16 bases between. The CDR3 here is CASSYSGGRVRTEAFF. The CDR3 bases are TGTGCCAGCAGTTACTCGGGGGGACGGGTAAGGACTGAAGCTTTCTTT.

CDR3 amino acids: CASSFRQVNEKLFF. The CDR3 DNA reads as TGTGCCAGCAGCTTTCGCCAGGTTAATGAAAAACTGTTTTTT. V and J are TRBV7-3 and TRBJ1-4; no definite D call. Trimming took off 3 bases at V and 4 bases at J, with 9 bases between the two ends. Germline V gene sequence: CDR1 SGHTA, CDR2 FQGTGA. The CDR3 loop spans 14 amino acids.

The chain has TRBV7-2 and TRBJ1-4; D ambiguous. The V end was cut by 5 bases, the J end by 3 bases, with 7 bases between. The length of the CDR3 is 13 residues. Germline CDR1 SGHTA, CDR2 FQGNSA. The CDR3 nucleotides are TGTGCCAGCAGCCCCTACTCTAATGAAAAACTGTTTTTT. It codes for CASSPYSNEKLFF.

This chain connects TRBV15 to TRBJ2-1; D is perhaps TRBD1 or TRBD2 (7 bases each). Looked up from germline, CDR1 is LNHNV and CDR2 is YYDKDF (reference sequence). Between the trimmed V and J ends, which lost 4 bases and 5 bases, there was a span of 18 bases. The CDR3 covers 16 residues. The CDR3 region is CATSTPSGGGNNEQFF. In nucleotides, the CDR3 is TGTGCCACCAGCACACCGTCAGGGGGGGGTAACAATGAGCAGTTCTTC.

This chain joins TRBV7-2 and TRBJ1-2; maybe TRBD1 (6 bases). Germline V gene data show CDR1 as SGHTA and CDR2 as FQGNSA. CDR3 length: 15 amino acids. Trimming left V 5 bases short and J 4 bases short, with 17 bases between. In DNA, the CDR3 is TGTGCCAGCAGCCCCGTCAGGGGTGGTACCTATGGCTACACCTTC. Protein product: CASSPVRGGTYGYTF.

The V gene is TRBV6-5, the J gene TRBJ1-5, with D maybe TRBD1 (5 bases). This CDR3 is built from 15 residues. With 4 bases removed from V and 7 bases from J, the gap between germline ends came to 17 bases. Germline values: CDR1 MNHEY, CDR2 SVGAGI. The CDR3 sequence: CASSSFFGAGQPQHF. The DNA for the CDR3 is TGTGCCAGCAGTTCATTCTTCGGGGCAGGGCAGCCCCAGCATTTT.

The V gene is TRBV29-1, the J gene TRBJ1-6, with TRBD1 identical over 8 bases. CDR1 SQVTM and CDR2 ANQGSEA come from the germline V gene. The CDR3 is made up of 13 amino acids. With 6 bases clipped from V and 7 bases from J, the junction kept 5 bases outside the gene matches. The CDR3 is CSVRTGRNSPLHF. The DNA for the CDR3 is TGCAGCGTAAGGACAGGGAGGAATTCACCCCTCCACTTT.

DNA of the CDR3: TGTGCCAGCGGGACAGGGTCAGATACGCAGTATTTT. Translation gives CASGTGSDTQYF. V and J are TRBV11-2 and TRBJ2-3; 9 bases line up with TRBD1. The CDR3 runs to 12 residues. V was pared by 8 bases and J by 4 bases, with 1 base of the junction left unmatched. Per germline, CDR1 SGHAT and CDR2 FQNNGV.

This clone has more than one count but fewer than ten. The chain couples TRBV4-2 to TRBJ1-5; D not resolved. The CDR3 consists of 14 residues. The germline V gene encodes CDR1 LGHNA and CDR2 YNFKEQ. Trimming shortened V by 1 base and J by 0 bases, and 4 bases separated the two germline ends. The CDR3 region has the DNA TGTGCCAGCAGCCAAGGGGATAGCAATCAGCCCCAGCATTTT. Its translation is CASSQGDSNQPQHF.

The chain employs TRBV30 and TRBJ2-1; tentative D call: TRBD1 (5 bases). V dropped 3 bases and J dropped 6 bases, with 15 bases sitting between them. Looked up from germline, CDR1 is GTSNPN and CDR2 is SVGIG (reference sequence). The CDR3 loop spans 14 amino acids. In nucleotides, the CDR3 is TGTGCCTGGAGGCCAGGGCGTAGGGGCAATGAGCAGTTCTTC. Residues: CAWRPGRRGNEQFF.

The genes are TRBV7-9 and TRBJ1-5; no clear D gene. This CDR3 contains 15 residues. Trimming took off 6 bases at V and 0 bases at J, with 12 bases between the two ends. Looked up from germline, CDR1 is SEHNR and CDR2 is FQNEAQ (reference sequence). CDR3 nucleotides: TGTGCCAGCAGTCCGTCTGGGGATAGCAATCAGCCCCAGCATTTT. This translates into CASSPSGDSNQPQHF.

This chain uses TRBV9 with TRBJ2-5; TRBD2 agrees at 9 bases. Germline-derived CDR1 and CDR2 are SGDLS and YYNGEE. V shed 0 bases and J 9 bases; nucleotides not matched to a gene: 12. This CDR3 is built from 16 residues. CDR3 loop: CASSVASGVAGVSQYF. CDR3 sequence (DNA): TGTGCCAGCAGCGTAGCTTCGGGAGTAGCGGGGGTGTCCCAGTACTTC.

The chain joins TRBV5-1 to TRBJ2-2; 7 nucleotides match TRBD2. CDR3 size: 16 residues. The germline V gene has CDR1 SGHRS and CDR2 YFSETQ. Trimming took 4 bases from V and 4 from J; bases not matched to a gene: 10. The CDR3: CASSPRPSGGTGELFF. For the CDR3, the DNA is TGCGCCAGCAGCCCTCGCCCTTCGGGGGGCACCGGGGAGCTGTTTTTT.

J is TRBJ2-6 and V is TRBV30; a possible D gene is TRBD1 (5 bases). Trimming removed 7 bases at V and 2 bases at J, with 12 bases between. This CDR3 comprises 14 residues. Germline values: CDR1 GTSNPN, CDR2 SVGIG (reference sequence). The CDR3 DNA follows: TGTGCCTCGGACGACAGAGCTGGGGCCAACGTCCTGACTTTC. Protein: CASDDRAGANVLTF. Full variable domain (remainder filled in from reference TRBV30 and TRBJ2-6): SQTIHQWPATLVQPVGSPLSLECTVEGTSNPNLYWYRQAAGRGLQLLFYSVGIGQISSEVPQNLSASRPQDRQFILSSKKLLLSDSGFYLCASDDRAGANVLTFGAGSRLTVL.

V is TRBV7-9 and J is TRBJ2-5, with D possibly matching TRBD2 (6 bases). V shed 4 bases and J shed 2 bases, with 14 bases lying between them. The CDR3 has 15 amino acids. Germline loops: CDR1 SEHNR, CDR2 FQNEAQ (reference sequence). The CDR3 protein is CASSSWGVVQETQYF. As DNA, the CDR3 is TGTGCCAGCAGCTCCTGGGGGGTGGTGCAAGAGACCCAGTACTTC. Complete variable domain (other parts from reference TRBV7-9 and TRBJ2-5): DTGVSQNPRHKITKRGQNVTFRCDPISEHNRLYWYRQTLGQGPEFLTYFQNEAQLEKSRLLSDRFSAERPKGSFSTLEIQRTEQGDSAMYLCASSSWGVVQETQYFGPGTRLLVL.

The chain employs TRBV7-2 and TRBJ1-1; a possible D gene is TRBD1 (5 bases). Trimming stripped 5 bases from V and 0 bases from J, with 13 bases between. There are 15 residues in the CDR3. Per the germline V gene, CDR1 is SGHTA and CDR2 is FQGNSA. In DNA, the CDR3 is TGTGCCAGCAGCCCCCTTGGGACTCTGAACACTGAAGCTTTCTTT. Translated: CASSPLGTLNTEAFF. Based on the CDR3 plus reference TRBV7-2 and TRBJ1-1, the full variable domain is GAGVSQSPSNKVTEKGKDVELRCDPISGHTALYWYRQSLGQGLEFLIYFQGNSAPDKSGLPSDRFSAERTGGSVSTLTIQRTQQEDSAVYLCASSPLGTLNTEAFFGQGTRLTVV.

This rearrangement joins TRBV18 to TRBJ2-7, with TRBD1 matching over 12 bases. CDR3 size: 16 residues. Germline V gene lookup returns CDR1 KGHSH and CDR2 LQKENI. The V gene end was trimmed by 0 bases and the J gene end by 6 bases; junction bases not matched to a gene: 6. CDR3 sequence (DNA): TGTGCCAGCTCACCACCCGTGGGACAGGGGGCCATCGAGCAGTACTTC. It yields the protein CASSPPVGQGAIEQYF.

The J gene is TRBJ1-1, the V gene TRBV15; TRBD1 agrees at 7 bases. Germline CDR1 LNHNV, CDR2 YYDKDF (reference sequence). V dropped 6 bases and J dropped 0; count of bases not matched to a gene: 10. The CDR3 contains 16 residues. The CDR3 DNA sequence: TGTGCCACCAGTCGATCAGGGACAGAGATGAACACTGAAGCTTTCTTT. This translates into CATSRSGTEMNTEAFF.

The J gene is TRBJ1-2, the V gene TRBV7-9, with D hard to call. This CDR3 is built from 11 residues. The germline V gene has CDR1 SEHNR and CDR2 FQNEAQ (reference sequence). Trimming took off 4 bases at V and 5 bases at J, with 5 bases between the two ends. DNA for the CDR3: TGTGCCAGCAGCTGGACTTATGGCTACACCTTC. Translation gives CASSWTYGYTF.

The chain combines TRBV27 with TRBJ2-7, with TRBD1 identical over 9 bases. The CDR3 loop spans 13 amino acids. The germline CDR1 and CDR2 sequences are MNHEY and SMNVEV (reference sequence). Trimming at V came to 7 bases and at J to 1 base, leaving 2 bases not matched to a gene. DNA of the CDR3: TGTGCCAGCACCGGGACAGGGTCCTACGAGCAGTACTTC. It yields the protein CASTGTGSYEQYF.

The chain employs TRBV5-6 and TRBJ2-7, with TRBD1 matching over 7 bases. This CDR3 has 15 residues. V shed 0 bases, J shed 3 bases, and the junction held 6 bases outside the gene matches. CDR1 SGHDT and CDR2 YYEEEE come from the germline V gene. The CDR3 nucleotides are TGTGCCAGCAGCTTGGTCTCACGGGACAGCTACGAGCAGTACTTC. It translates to CASSLVSRDSYEQYF.

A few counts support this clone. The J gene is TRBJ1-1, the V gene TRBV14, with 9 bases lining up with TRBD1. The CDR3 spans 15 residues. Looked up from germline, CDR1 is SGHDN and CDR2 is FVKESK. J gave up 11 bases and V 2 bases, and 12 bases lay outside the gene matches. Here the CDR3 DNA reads TGTGCCAGCAGCCAAAGGGGGACAGGGTCGGTTATGGCTTTCTTT. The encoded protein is CASSQRGTGSVMAFF. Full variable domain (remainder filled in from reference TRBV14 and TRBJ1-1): EAGVTQFPSHSVIEKGQTVTLRCDPISGHDNLYWYRRVMGKEIKFLLHFVKESKQDESGMPNNRFLAERTGGTYSTLKVQPAELEDSGVYFCASSQRGTGSVMAFFGQGTRLTVV.

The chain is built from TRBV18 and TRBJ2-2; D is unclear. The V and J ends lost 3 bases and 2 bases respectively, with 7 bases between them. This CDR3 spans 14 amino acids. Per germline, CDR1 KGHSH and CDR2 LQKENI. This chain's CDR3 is CASSPALNTGELFF. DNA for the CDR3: TGTGCCAGCTCACCGGCACTCAACACCGGGGAGCTGTTTTTT.

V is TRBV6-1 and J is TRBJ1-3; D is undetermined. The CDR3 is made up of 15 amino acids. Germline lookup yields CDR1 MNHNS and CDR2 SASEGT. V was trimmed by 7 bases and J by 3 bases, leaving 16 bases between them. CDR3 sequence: CASKSGVGYGNTIYF. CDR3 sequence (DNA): TGTGCCAGCAAGAGTGGGGTGGGGTATGGAAACACCATATATTTT.

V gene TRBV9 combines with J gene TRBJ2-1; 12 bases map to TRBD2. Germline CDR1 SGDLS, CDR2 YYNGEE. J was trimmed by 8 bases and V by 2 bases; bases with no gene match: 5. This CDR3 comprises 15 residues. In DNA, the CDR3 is TGTGCCAGCAGCGTCACACTAGCGGGGGGTTATGAGCAGTTCTTC. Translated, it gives CASSVTLAGGYEQFF.

CDR3 region: CASRDRGNYGYTF. The CDR3 DNA sequence: TGTGCCAGCCGGGACAGGGGGAACTATGGCTACACCTTC. This chain joins TRBV21-1 and TRBJ1-2; TRBD1 is the table's D call, not checked against the DNA. TRBV21-1 is recorded as a pseudogene. The CDR3 runs to 13 residues.

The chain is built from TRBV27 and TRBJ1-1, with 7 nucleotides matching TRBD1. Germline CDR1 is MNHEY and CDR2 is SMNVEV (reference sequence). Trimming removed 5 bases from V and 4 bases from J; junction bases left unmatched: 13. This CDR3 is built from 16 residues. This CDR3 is CASSLLGQGGGTEAFF. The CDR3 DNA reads TGTGCCAGCAGTCTCCTAGGTCAGGGGGGAGGCACTGAAGCTTTCTTT.

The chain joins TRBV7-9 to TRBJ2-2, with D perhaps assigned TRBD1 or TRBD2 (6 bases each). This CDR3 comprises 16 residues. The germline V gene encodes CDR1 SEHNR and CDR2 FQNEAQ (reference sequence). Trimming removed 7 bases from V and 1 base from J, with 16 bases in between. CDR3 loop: CASTKRGGKNTGELFF. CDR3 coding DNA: TGTGCCAGCACCAAAAGAGGGGGGAAGAACACCGGGGAGCTGTTTTTT.

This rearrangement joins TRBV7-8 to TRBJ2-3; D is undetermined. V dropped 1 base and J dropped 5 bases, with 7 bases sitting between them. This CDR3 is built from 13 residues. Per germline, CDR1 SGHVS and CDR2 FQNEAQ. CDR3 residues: CASSLGTLDTQYF. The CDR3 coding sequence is TGTGCCAGCAGCTTAGGAACTCTAGATACGCAGTATTTT.

The CDR3 sequence is CASSPPADTQYF. The CDR3 DNA sequence: TGCGCCAGCAGCCCCCCAGCAGATACGCAGTATTTT. This chain connects TRBV5-1 to TRBJ2-3, with D hard to call. V was clipped by 4 bases and J by 4 bases, with 7 bases between them. CDR3 length: 12 amino acids. Germline CDR1 is SGHRS and CDR2 is YFSETQ.

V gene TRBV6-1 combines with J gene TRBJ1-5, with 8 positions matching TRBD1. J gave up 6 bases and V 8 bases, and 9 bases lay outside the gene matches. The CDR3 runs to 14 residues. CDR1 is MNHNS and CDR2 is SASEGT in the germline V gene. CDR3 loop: CASVHRGNGQPQHF. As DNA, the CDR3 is TGTGCCAGCGTTCACAGGGGGAACGGTCAGCCCCAGCATTTT.

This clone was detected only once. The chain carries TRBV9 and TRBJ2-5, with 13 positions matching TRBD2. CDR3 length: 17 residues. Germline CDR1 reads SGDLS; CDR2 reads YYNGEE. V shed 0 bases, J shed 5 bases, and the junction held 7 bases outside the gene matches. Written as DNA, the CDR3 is TGTGCCAGCAGCGTAGACACTAGCGGGGGGGCATTGGAGACCCAGTACTTC. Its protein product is CASSVDTSGGALETQYF.